The rows below give T cell receptor beta chains drawn from one sample of a study of T cell responses to AZD1222 COVID-19 vaccine. TCRdb's copy holds only in-frame clones and misses some; the assay was immunoSEQ multiplex PCR. The sample yields roughly 180,000 clones, approximately 94% seen once. The sample in question was peripheral blood, obtained on day 0 of AZD1222 vaccination. The receptors derive from an adult in good health. CDR3s include the opening cysteine and the closing phenylalanine or tryptophan. D genes are given only for firm matches. Clone size, where shown, is once, few, many, or a class for clones that have expanded.

len	v_gene	d_gene	abundance	j_gene	CDR3aa	CDR3nt
15	TRBV21-1	.	.	TRBJ2-1	CASSTSRDINNEQFF	TGTGCCAGCAGCACATCCCGGGACATAAACAATGAGCAGTTCTTC
16	TRBV28	TRBD2	.	TRBJ2-2	CASSLTGLAGPGELFF	TGTGCCAGCAGTTTAACTGGACTAGCGGGCCCCGGGGAGCTGTTTTTT
13	TRBV7-9	.	.	TRBJ2-7	CASSLRDSYEQYF	TGTGCCAGCAGCTTACGGGACTCCTACGAGCAGTACTTC
13	TRBV27	.	.	TRBJ2-1	CASSGNRYHEQFF	TGTGCCAGCAGTGGGAACAGGTATCATGAGCAGTTCTTC
15	TRBV27	TRBD2	.	TRBJ2-7	CASSSGLAASDEQYF	TGTGCCAGCAGTTCAGGTCTAGCGGCCTCCGACGAGCAGTACTTC
17	TRBV4-2	TRBD1	.	TRBJ2-1	CASSLQTGTGGLNEQFF	TGTGCCAGCAGCCTACAAACCGGGACAGGGGGTCTCAATGAGCAGTTCTTC
14	TRBV27	TRBD2	once	TRBJ2-3	CASSPGLVTDTQYF	TGTGCCAGCAGTCCCGGACTAGTCACAGATACGCAGTATTTT
11	TRBV6-5	.	.	TRBJ2-7	CASRQGAEQYF	TGTGCCAGCAGGCAGGGTGCCGAGCAGTACTTC
14	TRBV19	.	.	TRBJ1-5	CASSTHTGNQPQHF	TGTGCCAGTAGTACGCATACAGGGAATCAGCCCCAGCATTTT
13	TRBV30	.	.	TRBJ1-1	CAWSGEMNTEAFF	TGTGCCTGGAGCGGAGAAATGAACACTGAAGCTTTCTTT
15	TRBV19	.	.	TRBJ1-5	CASSELLAVNQPQHF	TGTGCCAGTAGCGAGCTTTTGGCAGTCAATCAGCCCCAGCATTTT
16	TRBV11-2	.	.	TRBJ2-1	CASSLLQGGSYNEQFF	TGTGCCAGCAGCTTACTGCAGGGGGGATCCTACAATGAGCAGTTCTTC
15	TRBV11-1	TRBD2	.	TRBJ2-1	CASSLLRESYNEQFF	TGTGCCAGCAGCTTGTTGCGGGAGTCCTACAATGAGCAGTTCTTC
13	TRBV18	.	.	TRBJ1-1	CASSATSDTEAFF	TGTGCCAGCTCAGCGACATCAGACACTGAAGCTTTCTTT
12	TRBV28	.	.	TRBJ1-4	CASNRPNEKLFF	TGTGCCAGTAACAGGCCTAATGAAAAACTGTTTTTT
13	TRBV12-3/TRBV12-4	TRBD2	.	TRBJ2-1	CASRPGTIGEQFF	TGTGCCAGCAGACCCGGGACTATAGGTGAGCAGTTCTTC
14	TRBV5-1	.	.	TRBJ2-7	CASSLSRGEEEQYF	TGCGCCAGCAGCTTGTCCAGGGGCGAGGAAGAGCAGTACTTC
15	TRBV9	TRBD1	once	TRBJ1-1	CASSLTVGDSKLLFF	TGTGCCAGCAGCCTCACGGTCGGGGACAGTAAACTCCTTTTCTTT
15	TRBV9	TRBD2	.	TRBJ2-3	CASSVDGRVTDTQYF	TGTGCCAGCAGCGTAGACGGGAGGGTTACAGATACGCAGTATTTT
15	TRBV14	.	.	TRBJ2-2	CASSQVALNTGELFF	TGTGCCAGCAGCCAAGTAGCCCTTAACACCGGGGAGCTGTTTTTT
15	TRBV7-9	TRBD1	.	TRBJ1-6	CASSVDRVLGSPLHF	TGTGCCAGCAGCGTAGACAGGGTCCTCGGATCACCCCTCCACTTT
11	TRBV27	.	.	TRBJ2-3	CASNRGDTQYF	TGTGCCAGCAATAGGGGAGATACGCAGTATTTT
12	TRBV7-9	.	.	TRBJ2-7	CASSSTGFEQYF	TGTGCCAGCAGCTCTACAGGGTTCGAGCAGTACTTC
13	TRBV3-1/TRBV3-2	.	.	TRBJ1-2	CASSQDLSLPSTF	TGTGCCAGCAGCCAAGATCTCAGCTTACCCAGCACCTTC
13	TRBV19	.	once	TRBJ2-5	CAILNWGQETQYF	TGTGCCATTCTGAATTGGGGACAAGAGACCCAGTACTTC
13	TRBV19	.	.	TRBJ2-3	CASSSGEWDTQYF	TGTGCCAGTAGTTCGGGGGAGTGGGATACGCAGTATTTT
16	TRBV3-1/TRBV3-2	.	few	TRBJ1-5	CASSQDIAGRSYPQHF	TGTGCCAGCAGCCAAGATATAGCGGGACGTTCATATCCCCAGCATTTT
13	TRBV6-5	.	.	TRBJ1-5	CASTKAGNQPQHF	TGTGCCAGCACCAAAGCGGGGAATCAGCCCCAGCATTTT
19	TRBV28	TRBD1	.	TRBJ1-1	CASRRTGGFGFGTGTEAFF	TGTGCCAGCAGAAGAACAGGGGGCTTTGGGTTTGGGACAGGCACTGAAGCTTTCTTT
16	TRBV2	TRBD2	.	TRBJ2-1	CASSGVPGLANNEQFF	TGTGCCAGCAGTGGGGTACCGGGACTAGCAAACAATGAGCAGTTCTTC
11	TRBV6-5	.	once	TRBJ1-4	CASMMGEKLFF	TGTGCCAGCATGATGGGTGAAAAACTGTTTTTT
18	TRBV3-1/TRBV3-2	TRBD2	once	TRBJ2-4	CASSQELGLAVAKTIQYF	TGTGCCAGCAGCCAAGAGCTTGGACTAGCGGTAGCCAAAACCATTCAGTACTTC
14	TRBV28	.	once	TRBJ2-7	CASSTPGVAYEQYF	TGTGCCAGCAGTACCCCCGGGGTAGCCTACGAGCAGTACTTC
17	TRBV7-9	.	.	TRBJ2-2	CASSLLPWTANTGELFF	TGTGCCAGCAGCTTGCTCCCTTGGACGGCGAACACCGGGGAGCTGTTTTTT
15	TRBV15	TRBD1	.	TRBJ1-5	CATSREQGANQPQHF	TGTGCCACCAGCAGAGAACAGGGGGCCAATCAGCCCCAGCATTTT
13	TRBV9	.	.	TRBJ2-7	CASSVGSSYEQYF	TGTGCCAGCAGCGTGGGGAGCTCCTACGAGCAGTACTTC
16	TRBV28	.	.	TRBJ1-2	CASSEIGVQGDYGYTF	TGTGCCAGCAGCGAGATCGGAGTACAGGGTGACTATGGCTACACCTTC
16	TRBV7-6	.	.	TRBJ1-1	CASSPLFRGKNTEAFF	TGTGCCAGCAGCCCCCTTTTTCGTGGGAAGAACACTGAAGCTTTCTTT
15	TRBV7-9	TRBD2	.	TRBJ2-3	CASSLSSGRTDTQYF	TGTGCCAGCAGCTTAAGTAGCGGGCGCACAGATACGCAGTATTTT
13	TRBV5-5	.	.	TRBJ1-3	CASSLDRGNTIYF	TGTGCCAGCAGCCTGGACAGAGGAAACACCATATATTTT
16	TRBV7-9	.	.	TRBJ2-5	CASSSGPRGPQETQYF	TGTGCCAGCAGCTCTGGCCCGCGGGGTCCGCAAGAGACCCAGTACTTC
13	TRBV10-3	.	.	TRBJ2-5	CAISEREQETQYF	TGTGCCATCAGTGAACGGGAGCAAGAGACCCAGTACTTC
16	TRBV27	TRBD1	once	TRBJ1-1	CASNFLGTELNTEAFF	TGTGCCAGCAACTTTTTGGGGACAGAGTTGAACACTGAAGCTTTCTTT
12	TRBV15	.	.	TRBJ2-1	CATSSTNNEQFF	TGTGCCACCAGCAGTACAAACAATGAGCAGTTCTTC
9	TRBV20-1	.	.	TRBJ2-1	CSARAEQFF	TGCAGTGCTAGGGCTGAGCAGTTCTTC
11	TRBV4-1	.	.	TRBJ2-7	CASSPGYEQYF	TGCGCCAGCAGCCCCGGCTACGAGCAGTACTTC
15	TRBV5-4	.	.	TRBJ1-2	CASSLGGGANYGYTF	TGTGCCAGCAGCTTGGGGGGCGGAGCTAACTATGGCTACACCTTC
13	TRBV28	TRBD1	.	TRBJ1-2	CASSTGGAGGYTF	TGTGCCAGCAGTACAGGGGGCGCGGGTGGCTACACCTTC
16	TRBV19	TRBD1	.	TRBJ1-1	CASSIVGKGAGTEAFF	TGTGCCAGTAGTATAGTCGGGAAGGGGGCTGGCACTGAAGCTTTCTTT
16	TRBV28	TRBD1	.	TRBJ2-7	CASSFRTGPPLGEQYF	TGTGCCAGCAGTTTCCGGACAGGGCCGCCTCTTGGGGAGCAGTACTTC